One and the same sample provided the 30 T cell receptor beta chains below, sequenced in a study of T-cell reconstitution after alpha-beta-depleted transplantation in children. Construction of the TCRbeta library involved unique molecular identifiers. TCRdb reanalysed the PCR reads using MiXCR and keeps one entry per CDR3 protein. The table includes roughly 500,000 distinct CDR3 sequences, over 9.5% detected once. Here the sequenced sample was PBMCs, taken before TCRalphabeta/CD19-depleted stem cell transplant. The receptors here all came from a child aged 2 to 15 with inherited bone marrow failure, due to receive a stem cell transplant.

There are many counts of this clonotype. V usage is TRBV27 and J usage is TRBJ2-7, with TRBD2 matching over 9 bases. V gave up 4 bases and J gave up 5 bases; unmatched junction bases: 6. CDR1 MNHEY and CDR2 SMNVEV come from the germline V gene (reference sequence). The CDR3 totals 14 residues. This chain's CDR3 is CASSYAGGPHEQYF. The CDR3 bases are TGTGCCAGCAGTTACGCGGGAGGGCCCCACGAGCAGTACTTC.

This clonotype showed up many times. This rearrangement joins TRBV18 to TRBJ2-7; the D call may be TRBD1 or TRBD2 (5 bases each). Trimming took 3 bases from V and 3 from J, leaving 12 bases between them. In germline, CDR1 is KGHSH, CDR2 LQKENI. There are 14 residues in the CDR3. CDR3: CASSPPGTLYEQYF. Written as DNA, the CDR3 is TGTGCCAGCTCACCCCCAGGGACCCTCTACGAGCAGTACTTC. Full variable domain (remainder filled in from reference TRBV18 and TRBJ2-7): NAGVMQNPRHLVRRRGQEARLRCSPMKGHSHVYWYRQLPEEGLKFMVYLQKENIIDESGMPKERFSAEFPKEGPSILRIQQVVRGDSAAYFCASSPPGTLYEQYFGPGTRLTVT.

About this clonotype: This sequence may be a read error, since a much larger clone differs from it by one base. This chain connects TRBV12-3 or TRBV12-4 to TRBJ1-2, with D possibly being TRBD1 (5 bases). This CDR3 region has 13 residues. V lost 5 bases and J 0 bases, leaving 7 bases between the germline ends. The CDR3 loop reads CASSHRTNYGYTF. The CDR3 nucleotides are TGTGCCAGCAGTCACAGGACTAACTATGGCTACACCTTC.

This clonotype was picked up many times. The chain employs TRBV4-3 and TRBJ1-2, with TRBD1 as a possible D gene (6 bases). Trimming took 1 base from V and 2 from J, leaving 14 bases between them. Germline-derived CDR1 and CDR2 are LGHNA and YSLEER. The CDR3 runs 16 residues. CDR3 nucleotide sequence: TGCGCCAGCAGCCAAGTTACCCCAGGGGCGAACTATGGCTACACCTTC. Protein product: CASSQVTPGANYGYTF.

This clonotype has at least ten counts. The rearrangement joins TRBV28 to TRBJ1-4; D may be TRBD1 (5 bases). Trimming shortened V by 3 bases and J by 7 bases, and 12 bases separated the two germline ends. Germline lookup yields CDR1 MDHEN and CDR2 SYDVKM. This CDR3 spans 14 amino acids. The CDR3 DNA reads as TGTGCCAGCAGTTTCGGGCAGGGCGGTGAAAAACTGTTTTTT. Translation gives CASSFGQGGEKLFF.

This clonotype was picked up many times. The rearrangement joins TRBV7-2 to TRBJ2-7, with TRBD2 identical over 8 bases. The length of the CDR3 is 15 residues. Germline V lookup: CDR1 SGHTA, CDR2 FQGNSA. V lost 5 bases, J lost 4 bases, and 10 bases stayed unmatched. Written as DNA, the CDR3 is TGTGCCAGCAGCCCGGGGGATAGCGGGACTTACGAGCAGTACTTC. Protein product: CASSPGDSGTYEQYF.

This clonotype has at least ten counts. Its ends do not fully match the called genes, so a read error is possible. The chain links TRBV5-1 to TRBJ2-5, with TRBD1 matching over 7 bases. From germline, CDR1 is SGHRS and CDR2 YFSETQ. The length of the CDR3 is 13 residues. The CDR3 sequence: CASSLGQQETQYF. Written as DNA, the CDR3 is TGTGCCAGCAGCTTGGGACAGCAAGAGACCCAGTACTTC.

This clonotype came up many times. V and J are TRBV11-2 and TRBJ2-1; 7 bases match TRBD2. Germline values: CDR1 SGHAT, CDR2 FQNNGV. V was clipped by 6 bases and J by 7 bases; unmatched bases: 18. The CDR3 covers 17 residues. This CDR3 reads CASRRLADPKLGNEQFF. DNA of the CDR3: TGTGCCAGCAGGAGGCTAGCGGACCCTAAACTGGGTAATGAGCAGTTCTTC.

There are many counts of this clonotype. Here the CDR3 DNA reads TGTGCCAGCAGCTTATTCGGGGGTAGCGGGACCTACGAGCAGTACTTC. Translation: CASSLFGGSGTYEQYF. The chain carries TRBV7-9 and TRBJ2-7, with TRBD2 matching over 8 bases. CDR1 is SEHNR, CDR2 FQNEAQ, per germline (reference sequence). The CDR3 is 16 residues long. J was trimmed by 2 bases and V by 2 bases; bases with no gene match: 8.

As to this clonotype: Since a much larger clone is just one base distant, this may be a read error. This chain joins TRBV28 and TRBJ1-2, with 7 bases matching TRBD1. The germline CDR1 and CDR2 sequences are MDHEN and SYDVKM. This CDR3 spans 17 amino acids. CDR3 coding DNA: TGTGCCAGCAGCCTACCCAGGGGGTCTCCCCTCTACTATGGCTACGCCTTC. It is translated as CASSLPRGSPLYYGYAF.

This clonotype was found many times. V usage is TRBV5-1 and J usage is TRBJ1-1, with a possible D match to TRBD1 (5 bases). The CDR3 totals 13 residues. V was clipped by 4 bases and J by 8 bases, with 15 bases between them. Germline lookup yields CDR1 SGHRS and CDR2 YFSETQ. The CDR3 protein is CASSTATGREAFF. The CDR3 DNA sequence: TGCGCCAGCAGCACAGCAACGGGGCGCGAAGCTTTCTTT. Looking up the rest from reference TRBV5-1 and TRBJ1-1 gives the full variable domain: KAGVTQTPRYLIKTRGQQVTLSCSPISGHRSVSWYQQTPGQGLQFLFEYFSETQRNKGNFPGRFSGRQFSNSRSEMNVSTLELGDSALYLCASSTATGREAFFGQGTRLTVV.

This clonotype showed up many times. This rearrangement joins TRBV7-2 to TRBJ2-7; D call uncertain. From germline, CDR1 is SGHTA and CDR2 FQGNSA. The CDR3 runs to 13 residues. The V end lost 2 bases, the J end lost 6 bases, and 11 bases lay between the germline ends. The CDR3 reads CASSLISASEQYF. Here the CDR3 DNA reads TGTGCCAGCAGCTTAATCTCGGCCTCCGAGCAGTACTTC.

This clonotype was picked up many times. The chain joins TRBV5-1 to TRBJ2-7; D is perhaps TRBD1 or TRBD2 (5 bases each). V gave up 0 bases and J gave up 3 bases, with 16 bases separating them. The CDR3 has 16 amino acids. Germline V lookup: CDR1 SGHRS, CDR2 YFSETQ. The CDR3 is CASSLGPWDGNYEQYF. DNA for the CDR3: TGCGCCAGCAGCTTGGGGCCTTGGGACGGTAACTACGAGCAGTACTTC.

This clonotype was seen a few times. The CDR3 loop reads CASSPRQGQNTGELFF. CDR3 bases: TGCGCCAGCAGCCCAAGACAGGGGCAAAACACCGGGGAGCTGTTTTTT. The rearrangement uses TRBV5-1 and TRBJ2-2; 8 nucleotides line up with TRBD1. The CDR3 has 16 residues. Germline V CDR1 and CDR2: SGHRS, YFSETQ. Losses at the gene ends were 4 bases for V and 2 bases for J; bases not matched to a gene: 7.

This rearrangement joins TRBV5-1 to TRBJ2-7; no definite D call. This CDR3 spans 13 amino acids. Trimming left V 4 bases short and J 6 bases short, with 14 bases between. Germline CDR1 and CDR2: SGHRS and YFSETQ. CDR3 nucleotide sequence: TGCGCCAGCAGCCCGCAGTGGCACTGCGAGCAGTACTTC. Amino acid sequence: CASSPQWHCEQYF.

With regard to this clonotype: This may be a read error, as it is one base from a much larger clone. The chain joins TRBV2 to TRBJ1-3; 7 bases agree with TRBD1. Germline V gene lookup returns CDR1 SNHLY and CDR2 FYNNEI. The CDR3 has 14 amino acids. For the CDR3, the DNA is TGTGCCAGCAGTCCACAGGGGTCTGGAAACACCATATGTTTT. Amino acid sequence: CASSPQGSGNTICF.

This clonotype was seen repeatedly, ten times or more. The gene calls are TRBV24-1 and TRBJ1-5, with D uncertain. The CDR3 is 14 amino acids. Germline CDR1 is KGHDR and CDR2 is SFDVKD. V was trimmed by 2 bases and J by 5 bases, leaving 9 bases between them. DNA for the CDR3: TGTGCCACCAGTGATTCCCGGGGAGATCAGCCCCAGCATTTT. This codes for CATSDSRGDQPQHF.

This clonotype occurred many times. The chain carries TRBV10-3 and TRBJ2-3; D not certain. The V and J ends lost 0 bases and 2 bases respectively, with 12 bases between them. The CDR3 loop spans 16 amino acids. The germline V gene has CDR1 ENHRY and CDR2 SYGVKD. DNA for the CDR3: TGTGCCATCAGTGAGTCCGACACGACATACACAGATACGCAGTATTTT. Protein sequence: CAISESDTTYTDTQYF.

This clonotype appeared many times. This sequence joins TRBV11-2 and TRBJ2-3; maybe TRBD1 (6 bases). In germline, CDR1 is SGHAT, CDR2 FQNNGV. V was clipped by 1 base and J by 5 bases, with 19 bases between them. The CDR3 runs 17 residues. The CDR3 reads CASSLGLRAGAGDTQYF. CDR3 DNA sequence: TGTGCCAGCAGCTTAGGACTTCGGGCAGGGGCGGGAGATACGCAGTATTTT.

Turning to this clonotype: A read error may explain this, as a much larger clone is one base away. V is TRBV5-5 and J is TRBJ2-2; 8 bases align to TRBD2. This CDR3 contains 15 residues. The germline V gene has CDR1 SGHKS and CDR2 YYEKEE (reference sequence). CDR3 in amino acids: CASSLLGGRTGERFF. The CDR3, as DNA: TGTGCCAGCAGCTTGTTAGGCGGGAGGACCGGGGAGCGGTTTTTT.

This clonotype was detected only once. This chain joins TRBV4-3 and TRBJ2-7; D might be TRBD1 (5 bases). V gave up 0 bases and J gave up 5 bases, with 14 bases separating them. CDR1 and CDR2 from the germline V gene are LGHNA and YSLEER. The CDR3 is 15 residues long. Here the CDR3 DNA reads TGCGCCAGCAGCCAAGATTGGCCAGGGAACGACGAGCAGTACTTC. Protein sequence: CASSQDWPGNDEQYF.

This clonotype was observed at least ten times. The rearrangement joins TRBV7-8 to TRBJ1-5; a possible D gene is TRBD1 (5 bases). Per germline, CDR1 SGHVS and CDR2 FQNEAQ. This CDR3 is built from 14 residues. V was pared by 5 bases and J by 6 bases, with 14 bases between. CDR3 sequence reads: CASSPPGQVQPQHF. CDR3 coding DNA: TGTGCCAGCAGCCCCCCAGGGCAGGTTCAGCCCCAGCATTTT. The full variable domain, rest sourced from reference TRBV7-8 and TRBJ1-5, is GAGVSQSPRYKVAKRGQDVALRCDPISGHVSLFWYQQALGQGPEFLTYFQNEAQLDKSGLPSDRFFAERPEGSVSTLKIQRTQQEDSAVYLCASSPPGQVQPQHFGDGTRLSIL.

The chain joins TRBV13 to TRBJ2-7, with D perhaps matching TRBD1 (5 bases). Trimming cost V 1 base and J 7 bases, with 14 bases left between them. The CDR3 sequence is 14 residues long. CDR1 is PRHDT, CDR2 FYEKMQ, per germline (reference sequence). The CDR3 bases are TGTGCCAGCAGCTTAGCCGTCAGGGAAGATGAGCAGTACTTC. It specifies CASSLAVREDEQYF.

This clonotype was recorded at least ten times. CDR3 protein: CASSLTRGLTQYF. Written as DNA, the CDR3 is TGTGCCAGCAGTTTGACCAGGGGATTGACCCAGTACTTC. The chain recombines TRBV27 with TRBJ2-5, with D possibly being TRBD1 (6 bases). Germline CDR1 is MNHEY and CDR2 is SMNVEV (reference sequence). The CDR3 has 13 residues. V lost 3 bases and J 7 bases, leaving 12 bases between the germline ends.

The sample holds many counts of this clonotype. The chain joins TRBV9 to TRBJ2-2; D may correspond to TRBD1 or TRBD2 (5 bases each). Trimming took 7 bases from V and 4 from J, leaving 11 bases between them. Germline V gives CDR1 SGDLS, CDR2 YYNGEE. The CDR3 totals 13 residues. CDR3 coding DNA: TGTGCCAGCTCCACAGGAGGCACCGGGGAGCTGTTTTTT. Protein sequence: CASSTGGTGELFF.

This clonotype was observed a handful of times. This sequence joins TRBV11-2 and TRBJ2-1; unclear D gene. V was shortened by 3 bases and J by 6 bases, with 12 bases between the two germline ends. The germline gives CDR1 SGHAT, CDR2 FQNNGV. The CDR3 consists of 14 residues. The CDR3: CASSLGSSSNEQFF. The DNA for the CDR3 is TGTGCCAGCAGCTTGGGATCTAGTAGCAATGAGCAGTTCTTC. Full variable domain (missing parts from reference TRBV11-2 and TRBJ2-1): EAGVAQSPRYKIIEKRQSVAFWCNPISGHATLYWYQQILGQGPKLLIQFQNNGVVDDSQLPKDRFSAERLKGVDSTLKIQPAKLEDSAVYLCASSLGSSSNEQFFGPGTRLTVL.

This clonotype was detected many times. The chain links TRBV9 to TRBJ2-7, with 8 bases identical to TRBD2. Unmatched junction bases numbered 7, after V lost 4 bases and J lost 4 bases. Germline V gene data show CDR1 as SGDLS and CDR2 as YYNGEE. The CDR3 runs 14 residues. The DNA of the CDR3 is TGTGCCAGCAGCCCAGCGGGGGACGGGTACGAGCAGTACTTC. It codes for CASSPAGDGYEQYF.

This clonotype has just a few counts. The chain joins TRBV20-1 to TRBJ1-4, with TRBD1 matching over 9 bases. The ends lost 6 bases at V and 4 bases at J; junction bases unmatched: 6. Looked up from germline, CDR1 is DFQATT and CDR2 is SNEGSKA (reference sequence). The length of the CDR3 is 14 residues. In DNA form, the CDR3 reads TGCAGTGCCTCGAAGACAGGGGGTAATGAAAAACTGTTTTTT. Translation: CSASKTGGNEKLFF.

There are a few counts of this clonotype. The chain combines TRBV27 with TRBJ2-3; D gene unclear. The CDR3 consists of 13 residues. V was clipped by 5 bases and J by 3 bases, with 9 bases between them. The germline CDR1 and CDR2 sequences are MNHEY and SMNVEV (reference sequence). The CDR3 spells CASSTRVTDTQYF. In DNA form, the CDR3 reads TGTGCCAGCAGTACAAGGGTAACAGATACGCAGTATTTT.

The sample holds many counts of this clonotype. This rearrangement joins TRBV20-1 to TRBJ2-1, with 8 bases identical to TRBD2. The CDR3 runs 12 residues. V lost 5 bases, J lost 7 bases, and 4 bases stayed unmatched. The germline V gene has CDR1 DFQATT and CDR2 SNEGSKA (reference sequence). For the CDR3, the DNA is TGCAGTGCTCGACTAGCGCGTAATGAGCAGTTCTTC. It is translated as CSARLARNEQFF.